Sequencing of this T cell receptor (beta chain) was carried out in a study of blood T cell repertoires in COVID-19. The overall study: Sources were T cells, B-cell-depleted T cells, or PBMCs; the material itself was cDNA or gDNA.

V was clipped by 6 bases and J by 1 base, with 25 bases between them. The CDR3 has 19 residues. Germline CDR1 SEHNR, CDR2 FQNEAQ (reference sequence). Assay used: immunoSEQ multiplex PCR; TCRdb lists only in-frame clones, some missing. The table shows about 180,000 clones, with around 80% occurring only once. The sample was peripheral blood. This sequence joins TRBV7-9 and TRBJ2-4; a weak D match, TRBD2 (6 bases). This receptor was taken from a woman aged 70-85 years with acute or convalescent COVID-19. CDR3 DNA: TGTGCCAGCAGTCTAGCGCCCAGTACCCTCATTTTCGCCAAAAACATTCAGTACTTC. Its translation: CASSLAPSTLIFAKNIQYF.